A single sample gave rise to the 11 T cell receptor beta chains below, sequenced in a study of cytomegalovirus exposure and HLA in healthy donors. PCR was performed using 60 Vbeta and 13 Jbeta primers. Clones were read by immunoSEQ multiplex PCR, and TCRdb kept only the in-frame ones, dropping some. The sample records about 160,000 clones, more than 60% being singletons. The sequenced sample was PBMCs. All receptors come from a male donor in good health and CMV-seronegative.

The rearrangement joins TRBV5-8 to TRBJ2-7, with a tentative D call TRBD2 (5 bases). Looked up from germline, CDR1 is SGHTS and CDR2 is YDEGEE. The V end was cut by 4 bases, the J end by 4 bases, with 18 bases between. The CDR3 covers 15 residues. The CDR3 sequence is CASSPIIPGWYEQYF. The CDR3 DNA is TGTGCCAGCAGCCCTATAATCCCGGGGTGGTACGAGCAGTACTTC.

The rearrangement links TRBV15 to TRBJ2-7; TRBD2 agrees at 8 bases. Trimming took 2 bases from V and 0 from J; bases not matched to a gene: 0. The CDR3 is 14 amino acids. Germline V gene lookup returns CDR1 LNHNV and CDR2 YYDKDF (reference sequence). The CDR3 spells CATSRLAGSYEQYF. The CDR3, as DNA: TGTGCCACCAGCAGACTAGCGGGCTCCTACGAGCAGTACTTC.

On this clone itself: The final CDR3 position lacks the conserved phenylalanine or tryptophan, pointing to a likely read error. The V gene is TRBV7-2, the J gene TRBJ2-7; TRBD1 matches 11 bases. The CDR3 extends over 15 amino acids. The germline V gene encodes CDR1 SGHTA and CDR2 FQGNSA. J lost 5 bases, V lost 3 bases, and 6 bases had no gene match. DNA of the CDR3: TGTGCCAGCAGCTTGGGACAGGGGGTAGGGAACGAGCAGTACCTC. As protein: CASSLGQGVGNEQYL.

The rearrangement uses TRBV7-2 and TRBJ2-3, with D perhaps TRBD1 (5 bases). This CDR3 is 15 amino acids long. Germline-derived CDR1 and CDR2 are SGHTA and FQGNSA. V lost 5 bases and J 0 bases, leaving 12 bases between the germline ends. The DNA of the CDR3 is TGTGCCAGCAGCGCCATCGACAGTAGCACAGATACGCAGTATTTT. Its translation: CASSAIDSSTDTQYF. Combining the CDR3 with reference TRBV7-2 and TRBJ2-3 gives the whole variable domain GAGVSQSPSNKVTEKGKDVELRCDPISGHTALYWYRQSLGQGLEFLIYFQGNSAPDKSGLPSDRFSAERTGGSVSTLTIQRTQQEDSAVYLCASSAIDSSTDTQYFGPGTRLTVL.

This chain's CDR3 is CASSTSGSGAGELFF. In DNA, the CDR3 is TGTGCCAGCAGCACCTCAGGTTCCGGGGCCGGGGAGCTGTTTTTT. The rearrangement uses TRBV7-3 and TRBJ2-2, with D maybe TRBD2 (5 bases). The CDR3 spans 15 residues. The V gene lost 5 bases and the J gene lost 6 bases, with 16 bases spanning the gap. Germline CDR1 is SGHTA and CDR2 is FQGTGA.

This chain links TRBV2 with TRBJ2-5, with 13 positions matching TRBD2. The CDR3 is 15 residues long. V shed 6 bases, J shed 3 bases, and the junction held 4 bases outside the gene matches. Looked up from germline, CDR1 is SNHLY and CDR2 is FYNNEI. CDR3 nucleotides: TGTGCCAGCAGCCCCGGACTAGCGGGGGAAGAGACCCAGTACTTC. Translated, it gives CASSPGLAGEETQYF.

The CDR3 protein is CASSHIADTEAFF. The DNA of the CDR3 is TGTGCCAGCAGCCATATAGCGGACACTGAAGCTTTCTTT. V and J are TRBV7-9 and TRBJ1-1; D not resolved. Germline lookup yields CDR1 SEHNR and CDR2 FQNEAQ (reference sequence). This CDR3 region has 13 residues. V dropped 5 bases and J dropped 3 bases, with 10 bases sitting between them.

The chain couples TRBV4-2 to TRBJ1-2; D is unresolved. Germline-derived CDR1 and CDR2 are LGHNA and YNFKEQ. V shed 0 bases and J shed 4 bases, with 12 bases lying between them. This CDR3 comprises 15 residues. CDR3 coding DNA: TGTGCCAGCAGCCAAGATCGGAGATTTATCTATGGCTACACCTTC. Translated: CASSQDRRFIYGYTF.

The chain is built from TRBV7-3 and TRBJ2-7; 10 bases align to TRBD2. Trimming removed 2 bases from V and 6 bases from J; junction bases left unmatched: 4. The CDR3 loop spans 14 amino acids. Germline CDR1 reads SGHTA; CDR2 reads FQGTGA. Here the CDR3 reads CASSLLASGSEQYF. CDR3 bases: TGTGCCAGCAGCTTATTGGCTAGCGGGAGCGAGCAGTACTTC. The whole variable domain, filled in from reference TRBV7-3 and TRBJ2-7, reads GAGVSQTPSNKVTEKGKYVELRCDPISGHTALYWYRQSLGQGPEFLIYFQGTGAADDSGLPNDRFFAVRPEGSVSTLKIQRTERGDSAVYLCASSLLASGSEQYFGPGTRLTVT.

This clone was detected a few times. The V and J genes are TRBV27 and TRBJ2-5; D call uncertain. The DNA end is more similar to TRBJ2-7, so the J call may be wrong. CDR3 length: 14 amino acids. The germline gives CDR1 MNHEY, CDR2 SMNVEV (reference sequence). CDR3 coding DNA: TGTGCCAGCAGCTTTACTATGACCAGCTACGAGCAGTACTTC. This translates into CASSFTMTSYEQYF.

This clone was picked up a small number of times. The rearrangement links TRBV7-9 to TRBJ2-7; possible D gene TRBD1, 6 bases. The V and J ends lost 3 bases and 1 base respectively, with 10 bases between them. Germline CDR1 and CDR2: SEHNR and FQNEAQ (reference sequence). The CDR3 is 14 residues long. The CDR3 DNA reads TGTGCCAGCAGCTTCCGGGACAAGTCCTACGAGCAGTACTTC. Its protein is CASSFRDKSYEQYF.